This T cell receptor beta chain was profiled in a study of blood T cell repertoires in COVID-19. The CDR3 extends over 15 amino acids. Germline V gives CDR1 LNHDA, CDR2 SQIVND (reference sequence). Trimming cost V 5 bases and J 4 bases, with 12 bases left between them. Authors' processing steps: Amplification of reference gene primers was used by the study to estimate nucleated cell counts. Generated by immunoSEQ multiplex PCR, the TCRdb table keeps only in-frame clones and is missing some. The D gene and trimming were derived from the DNA, and the V and J assignments and clone size from that table. The sample holds approximately 98,000 clones, about 80% seen once.

The sequencing input was peripheral blood. The J gene is TRBJ2-6, the V gene TRBV19, with TRBD1 as a possible D gene (5 bases). This receptor was obtained from a man in his fifties or sixties with acute or convalescent COVID-19. Here the CDR3 reads CASSLQGIGANVLTF. The CDR3 nucleotides are TGTGCCAGTAGTCTTCAGGGAATCGGGGCCAACGTCCTGACTTTC.